This TCR beta chain stems from a study of shared clonotypes between healthy human individuals. Positive CCR7 selection of CD45RO-negative cells yielded the naive CD8 cells, and terminally differentiated effector memory CD45RA+ cells were excluded. Some clones are missing from TCRdb's copy, which holds only in-frame ones; the method was immunoSEQ multiplex PCR. Of about 1,800,000 clones in the sample, about 95% were seen once. This receptor was taken from a man aged 18-30 years in good health. Sequencing was performed on naive CD8+ T cells sorted from blood.

The CDR3 coding sequence is TGTGCCAGCAGCTTAGATGACAGCTACGAGCAGTACTTC. Its translation: CASSLDDSYEQYF. The V and J genes are TRBV7-6 and TRBJ2-7; tentatively, D is TRBD1 (5 bases). The CDR3 consists of 13 residues. V was clipped by 1 base and J by 3 bases, with 7 bases between them. CDR1 and CDR2 from the germline V gene are SGHVS and FNYEAQ. Looking up the rest from reference TRBV7-6 and TRBJ2-7 gives the full variable domain: GAGVSQSPRYKVTKRGQDVALRCDPISGHVSLYWYRQALGQGPEFLTYFNYEAQQDKSGLPNDRFSAERPEGSISTLTIQRTEQRDSAMYRCASSLDDSYEQYFGPGTRLTVT.